In this sample, the clone carrying this TCR beta chain turned up many times. V trimming: 0 bases; J trimming: 8 bases; junction bases outside the gene matches: 6. Per germline, CDR1 SGDLS and CDR2 YYNGEE. The CDR3 is 15 residues long. The data stem from a study of T cells in Graves' hyperthyroidism and ophthalmopathy. Using RNA transcripts as the source, TCR beta CDR3 regions were amplified. During a first-round RT-PCR of the TCR CDR3, the HTBI primer set was used. One entry per CDR3 protein results from TCRdb running MiXCR on the multiplex PCR reads. Of around 300,000 distinct CDR3 sequences listed, about an eighth are singletons.

The genes are TRBV9 and TRBJ1-4; 8 bases align to TRBD1. Source material: blood. This clonotype was obtained from a woman aged 25 to 39 with Graves' hyperthyroidism that later progressed to Graves' ophthalmopathy. The CDR3 reads CASSVEKGQAEKLFF. DNA for the CDR3: TGTGCCAGCAGCGTAGAAAAGGGACAGGCGGAAAAACTGTTTTTT.